Below are 19 T cell receptor beta chains sequenced from a single sample in a study of shared clonotypes between healthy human individuals. This table comes from immunoSEQ multiplex PCR, and its TCRdb copy is limited to in-frame clones, with some not included. The sample records nearly 1 million clones, 76% being singletons. Material for sequencing was memory CD4+ T cells sorted from blood. Subset specified: CD45RA-negative fraction. These receptors all stem from a man aged 18-30 years in good health.

This chain joins TRBV28 and TRBJ1-1; a possible D gene is TRBD1 (5 bases). Germline V lookup: CDR1 MDHEN, CDR2 SYDVKM. This CDR3 region has 15 residues. Trimming removed 6 bases from V and 1 base from J, with 15 bases in between. In DNA form, the CDR3 reads TGTGCCAGCAGCAACTCCGGGGGTACGAACACTGAAGCTTTCTTT. Translating gives CASSNSGGTNTEAFF.

The genes are TRBV5-1 and TRBJ1-4; unclear D gene. From germline, CDR1 is SGHRS and CDR2 YFSETQ. The CDR3 has 14 amino acids. With 4 bases removed from V and 4 bases from J, the gap between germline ends came to 11 bases. CDR3 sequence reads: CASSTASFNEKLFF. CDR3 in DNA: TGCGCCAGCAGCACGGCAAGTTTTAATGAAAAACTGTTTTTT.

This clone was recorded only once. This chain links TRBV19 with TRBJ1-1; no firm D call. The germline V and J ends were trimmed by 5 bases and 4 bases, with 11 bases remaining between them. Germline V lookup: CDR1 LNHDA, CDR2 SQIVND (reference sequence). The CDR3 consists of 13 residues. CDR3 DNA: TGTGCCAGTAGTCCCGGAGGCATCACTGAAGCTTTCTTT. Translation gives CASSPGGITEAFF.

This rearrangement joins TRBV2 to TRBJ2-2; tentatively, D is TRBD1 (5 bases). Trimming took 8 bases from V and 4 from J, leaving 11 bases between them. This CDR3 is 13 amino acids long. Germline-derived CDR1 and CDR2 are SNHLY and FYNNEI. The CDR3 nucleotides read TGTGCCAGCGGGGCAGGAACCACCGGGGAGCTGTTTTTT. It encodes CASGAGTTGELFF. The complete variable domain, with remaining parts taken from reference TRBV2 and TRBJ2-2, reads EPEVTQTPSHQVTQMGQEVILRCVPISNHLYFYWYRQILGQKVEFLVSFYNNEISEKSEIFDDQFSVERPDGSNFTLKIRSTKLEDSAMYFCASGAGTTGELFFGEGSRLTVL.

The rearrangement joins TRBV6-5 to TRBJ1-2; D may be TRBD1 (5 bases). The CDR3 runs 14 residues. Germline V gives CDR1 MNHEY, CDR2 SVGAGI. The V end was cut by 5 bases, the J end by 7 bases, with 17 bases between. The CDR3 DNA sequence: TGTGCCAGCAGTCAAAGAGGCCAGAGGGGTGGCTACACCTTC. The encoded protein is CASSQRGQRGGYTF.

The rearrangement joins TRBV19 to TRBJ1-1, with unresolved D. V dropped 1 base and J dropped 1 base, with 10 bases sitting between them. Germline CDR1 reads LNHDA; CDR2 reads SQIVND (reference sequence). The CDR3 consists of 15 residues. The CDR3 sequence: CASSIVPGGNTEAFF. The DNA of the CDR3 is TGTGCCAGTAGTATAGTCCCGGGTGGGAACACTGAAGCTTTCTTT.

The chain is built from TRBV10-3 and TRBJ2-3, with 12 bases fitting TRBD1. Germline CDR1 ENHRY, CDR2 SYGVKD. The CDR3 is 17 residues long. Trimming removed 4 bases from V and 2 bases from J; junction bases left unmatched: 7. The CDR3, as DNA: TGTGCCATCAGTGGGGCCGGGACAGGGGGCGACACAGATACGCAGTATTTT. Protein sequence: CAISGAGTGGDTDTQYF.

The V and J genes are TRBV18 and TRBJ2-7; 11 positions agree with TRBD1. The V gene end was trimmed by 2 bases and the J gene end by 5 bases; junction bases not matched to a gene: 8. Germline loops: CDR1 KGHSH, CDR2 LQKENI. The CDR3 extends over 16 amino acids. CDR3 in DNA: TGTGCCAGCTCACCAGGGACAGGGGGTACCCTGGACGAGCAGTACTTC. This translates into CASSPGTGGTLDEQYF.

The chain uses TRBV15 and TRBJ2-1; a possible D gene is TRBD1 (7 bases). Germline-derived CDR1 and CDR2 are LNHNV and YYDKDF (reference sequence). V lost 5 bases and J 7 bases, leaving 12 bases between the germline ends. The CDR3 contains 13 residues. Here the CDR3 reads CATSGAGGNEQFF. The CDR3 DNA reads as TGTGCCACCAGCGGGGCAGGGGGGAATGAGCAGTTCTTC.

Turning to this clone: Other nucleotide sequences in the sample specify the same CDR3. In nucleotides, the CDR3 is TGCGCCAGCACTTCAGGGGGGACAGATACGCAGTATTTT. Translation gives CASTSGGTDTQYF. This sequence joins TRBV5-1 and TRBJ2-3; weak D call: TRBD1 (7 bases). With 6 bases removed from V and 3 bases from J, the gap between germline ends came to 11 bases. Germline lookup yields CDR1 SGHRS and CDR2 YFSETQ. CDR3 length: 13 residues.

The chain carries TRBV7-9 and TRBJ1-3; D is possibly TRBD1 (5 bases). With 5 bases removed from V and 3 bases from J, the gap between germline ends came to 20 bases. This CDR3 has 17 amino acids. Germline-derived CDR1 and CDR2 are SEHNR and FQNEAQ (reference sequence). In DNA form, the CDR3 reads TGTGCCAGCAGCCCCTCGACGGTGGCAGGGAGTGGAAACACCATATATTTT. Translating it yields CASSPSTVAGSGNTIYF.

The V call is TRBV29-1, the J call TRBJ2-5; 9 positions match TRBD1. With the DNA end fitting TRBJ2-7 better, the J assignment may be wrong. The CDR3 sequence is 11 residues long. Germline V CDR1 and CDR2: SQVTM, ANQGSEA. CDR3 sequence: CGSTGGYEQYF. CDR3 coding DNA: TGCGGATCGACAGGGGGCTACGAGCAGTACTTC.

This clone was recorded a few times. The chain combines TRBV6-1 with TRBJ2-3, with no clear D. This CDR3 spans 17 amino acids. V was trimmed by 4 bases and J by 3 bases, leaving 20 bases between them. The V gene's germline CDR1 is MNHNS and CDR2 SASEGT. This CDR3 is CASSGTGFRTLTDTQYF. The DNA for the CDR3 is TGTGCCAGCAGTGGAACCGGGTTCCGGACGTTGACAGATACGCAGTATTTT.

J is TRBJ1-3 and V is TRBV6-5; no clear D gene. This CDR3 spans 13 amino acids. Germline CDR1 and CDR2: MNHEY and SVGAGI. With 7 bases removed from V and 6 bases from J, the gap between germline ends came to 13 bases. CDR3 sequence: CASMGRESNTIYF. The CDR3 nucleotides are TGTGCCAGCATGGGAAGGGAGTCAAACACCATATATTTT.

The chain is built from TRBV19 and TRBJ2-7; D is possibly TRBD1 (6 bases). The V gene's germline CDR1 is LNHDA and CDR2 SQIVND (reference sequence). The germline V and J ends were trimmed by 6 bases and 4 bases, with 13 bases remaining between them. This CDR3 region has 13 residues. The CDR3, as DNA: TGTGCCAGTAGCAAGGGACACACTTACGAGCAGTACTTC. Translating it yields CASSKGHTYEQYF.

This rearrangement joins TRBV9 to TRBJ2-1; TRBD2 matches 10 bases. Trimming removed 0 bases from V and 0 bases from J; junction bases left unmatched: 6. The CDR3 consists of 18 residues. Germline lookup yields CDR1 SGDLS and CDR2 YYNGEE. This chain's CDR3 is CASSVGKAGGPSYNEQFF. CDR3 nucleotides: TGTGCCAGCAGCGTAGGCAAAGCGGGAGGGCCCTCCTACAATGAGCAGTTCTTC.

V is TRBV2 and J is TRBJ1-2; no clear D gene. This CDR3 region has 13 residues. Trimming stripped 2 bases from V and 8 bases from J, with 12 bases between. The germline gives CDR1 SNHLY, CDR2 FYNNEI. The CDR3 DNA reads TGTGCCAGCAGTGAAACTAAATCGGGCGGCTACACCTTC. Translation gives CASSETKSGGYTF.

This clone has a single count. The J gene is TRBJ2-7, the V gene TRBV11-3; D unclear. CDR3 length: 13 amino acids. Germline assignment: CDR1 SGHNT and CDR2 YENEEA. V lost 8 bases, J lost 3 bases, and 14 bases lay in between. CDR3 amino acids: CASLQRTHYEQYF. In DNA, the CDR3 is TGTGCCAGCTTACAACGGACCCACTACGAGCAGTACTTC.

The rearrangement joins TRBV9 to TRBJ2-3, with 7 bases lining up with TRBD2. J lost 4 bases, V lost 0 bases, and 11 bases had no gene match. The CDR3 has 17 amino acids. Per germline, CDR1 SGDLS and CDR2 YYNGEE. The CDR3 bases are TGTGCCAGCAGCGTAGGGATCCTTGGGAGCGGGGCAGATACGCAGTATTTT. Translation gives CASSVGILGSGADTQYF.